This T cell receptor (beta chain) was recovered during a study of identical twins. TCRdb re-derived calls from the 5' RACE reads in MiXCR, one entry per CDR3 protein. The sample lists about 790,000 distinct CDR3 sequences, about 20% occurring once. The CDR3 has 15 residues. CDR1 and CDR2 (germline): SGHRS, YFSETQ. Trimming cost V 0 bases and J 7 bases; bases outside gene matches: 4. In this sample, this clonotype turned up a few times. These data were also reused for a study on T cells expressing NK-cell markers.

The TCR comes from a woman under 30 in good health. The chain has TRBV5-1 and TRBJ2-1; 10 bases fit TRBD2. The specimen was PBMCs. CDR3 DNA: TGCGCCAGCAGCTTGGAAGGACTAGCGGTAAATGAGCAGTTCTTC. This encodes CASSLEGLAVNEQFF.